This TCR beta chain was captured in a study of breast tumors, draining lymph nodes, adjacent tissues. Study-level points and caveats: Tumors had less TCR diversity than lymph nodes, more than nontumor tissue. Luminal-like breast cancer showed significantly greater tumor-nontumor repertoire similarity than basal-like breast cancer did.

This clonotype turned up a few times. The antigen is not known. V was clipped by 1 base and J by 1 base, with 1 base between them. Germline CDR1 reads LNHNV; CDR2 reads YYDKDF (reference sequence). This CDR3 is built from 12 residues. TCRdb independently ran MiXCR on the multiplex PCR reads; one entry per CDR3 protein. There are about 80,000 distinct CDR3 sequences in the sample; roughly 19% occur only once, and roughly 2.4% lies in the top ten. Samples came from axillary lymph nodes draining the breast cancer. The gene calls are TRBV15 and TRBJ1-1; no firm D call. The sequenced sample consisted of axillary lymph node tissue. This TCR derives from a female donor with breast cancer. Some clones in this sample may be carry-over from other donors' samples. CDR3 in DNA: TGTGCCACCAGCAGAGGGAACACTGAAGCTTTCTTT. Translating gives CATSRGNTEAFF.